The 32 T cell receptor beta chains below come from one sample, sequenced in a study of blood T cells in healthy people across ages. A second roughly 6 to 11 cycle PCR used barcoded and J-beta primers. TCRdb re-analysed the 5' RACE reads in MiXCR, keeping a single row per CDR3 protein. In the table there are hundreds of thousands of distinct CDR3 sequences, roughly 56% of which are singletons. Specimen: blood. The receptors derive from a man aged 35 to 55 in good health.

The chain combines TRBV20-1 with TRBJ2-4; 12 bases are a match to TRBD2. The DNA end lines up better with TRBJ2-7; the J call may be wrong. Germline V gene lookup returns CDR1 DFQATT and CDR2 SNEGSKA (reference sequence). The CDR3 contains 18 residues. DNA of the CDR3: TGCAGTGCTAGAGATCCTCCTAGCGGGAGGGCCAATGGCTACGAGCAGTACTTC. This codes for CSARDPPSGRANGYEQYF.

The chain joins TRBV14 to TRBJ2-7; D possibly corresponds to TRBD2 (6 bases). CDR1 is SGHDN and CDR2 is FVKESK in the germline V gene. This CDR3 has 16 residues. V shed 1 base and J shed 4 bases, with 17 bases lying between them. This chain's CDR3 is CASSQGLAEEGYEQYF. The CDR3 nucleotides read TGTGCCAGCAGCCAAGGCCTTGCGGAGGAGGGGTACGAGCAGTACTTC.

This clonotype has just a few counts. The genes are TRBV20-1 and TRBJ2-7; no definite D call. Germline V gene lookup returns CDR1 DFQATT and CDR2 SNEGSKA (reference sequence). There are 15 residues in the CDR3. V was cut by 6 bases and J by 4 bases, with 22 bases left in between. CDR3 bases: TGCAGTGCCCTAAGCCCCGCAGCTCAGGCTTACGAGCAGTACTTC. This codes for CSALSPAAQAYEQYF.

A word on this clonotype: The junction and the germline gene differ at one end; a read error may be behind it. The chain links TRBV5-1 to TRBJ2-2, with D possibly being TRBD2 (6 bases). Germline CDR1 SGHRS, CDR2 YFSETQ. The CDR3 loop spans 11 amino acids. The CDR3 nucleotides are TGCGCCAGCAGCCCTGGCGGGGAGCTGTTCTTC. As protein: CASSPGGELFF.

This clonotype was seen just once. The V and J genes are TRBV29-1 and TRBJ1-1, with 8 positions matching TRBD1. The CDR3 is 15 residues long. V lost 7 bases, J lost 0 bases, and 10 bases stayed unmatched. CDR1 and CDR2 (germline): SQVTM, ANQGSEA. The DNA for the CDR3 is TGCAGCGGGGGAGACAGGGGTCTGGTGAACACTGAAGCTTTCTTT. This translates into CSGGDRGLVNTEAFF.

The V call is TRBV6-4, the J call TRBJ2-4; D gene unclear. Germline CDR1 is MRHNA and CDR2 is SNTAGT. The CDR3 has 18 amino acids. V lost 9 bases and J lost 0, with 24 bases in between. The DNA for the CDR3 is TGTGCCAGTCCCTTTAGACCGGAGAGAGATCTAGCCAAAAACATTCAGTACTTC. Protein product: CASPFRPERDLAKNIQYF.

The V call is TRBV29-1, the J call TRBJ1-5; TRBD1 aligns across 9 bases. CDR1 SQVTM and CDR2 ANQGSEA come from the germline V gene. J was trimmed by 5 bases and V by 6 bases; bases with no gene match: 2. The CDR3 runs 12 residues. The CDR3 loop is CSVRTGDQPQHF. DNA for the CDR3: TGCAGCGTAAGGACAGGGGATCAGCCCCAGCATTTT.

CDR3 coding DNA: TGTGCCATCCGGTATGGCGTGAGCACAGATACGCAGTATTTT. Protein product: CAIRYGVSTDTQYF. This chain connects TRBV10-3 to TRBJ2-3; D gene uncertain. Germline V gene data show CDR1 as ENHRY and CDR2 as SYGVKD. Trimming pared 8 bases from V and 0 bases from J, leaving 12 bases between. The CDR3 consists of 14 residues.

The J gene is TRBJ2-5, the V gene TRBV7-6; D may be TRBD2 (6 bases). From germline, CDR1 is SGHVS and CDR2 FNYEAQ. The V gene lost 0 bases and the J gene lost 9 bases, with 14 bases spanning the gap. The CDR3 is 14 residues long. This CDR3 is CASSLAGATGAQYF. CDR3 sequence (DNA): TGTGCCAGCAGCTTAGCTGGGGCCACGGGGGCCCAGTACTTC.

The J gene is TRBJ2-3, the V gene TRBV13; perhaps TRBD2 as D (6 bases). Trimming left V 6 bases short and J 0 bases short, with 22 bases between. Germline values: CDR1 PRHDT, CDR2 FYEKMQ (reference sequence). The CDR3 extends over 18 amino acids. The CDR3, as DNA: TGTGCCAGCAGGATGGTGTTAGCGGCGGGGACTAGCACAGATACGCAGTATTTT. Protein product: CASRMVLAAGTSTDTQYF.

This sequence joins TRBV6-1 and TRBJ2-3; 7 positions match TRBD1. Germline-derived CDR1 and CDR2 are MNHNS and SASEGT. The CDR3 covers 15 residues. Trimming took 2 bases from V and 4 from J; bases not matched to a gene: 6. CDR3 nucleotide sequence: TGTGCCAGCAGTGAAAACAGGGGATACCCAGATACGCAGTATTTT. Translated: CASSENRGYPDTQYF.

This clonotype was detected only a few times. J is TRBJ2-3 and V is TRBV5-1, with D perhaps TRBD2 (5 bases). This CDR3 is 15 amino acids long. V shed 0 bases and J shed 2 bases, with 10 bases lying between them. Germline V lookup: CDR1 SGHRS, CDR2 YFSETQ. CDR3 nucleotide sequence: TGCGCCAGCAGCTTGGGTTGGGGAGACACAGATACGCAGTATTTT. Its protein is CASSLGWGDTDTQYF.

This clonotype was picked up one time. This chain joins TRBV28 and TRBJ2-4; D possibly corresponds to TRBD1 (5 bases). Trimming took off 3 bases at V and 9 bases at J, with 15 bases between the two ends. This CDR3 region has 14 residues. Germline CDR1 and CDR2: MDHEN and SYDVKM. The CDR3 here is CASSFRQAQGIQYF. As DNA, the CDR3 is TGTGCCAGCAGTTTCCGGCAGGCCCAGGGCATTCAGTACTTC.

V is TRBV5-1 and J is TRBJ1-1; unclear D gene. The germline V gene encodes CDR1 SGHRS and CDR2 YFSETQ. The CDR3 is 14 residues long. Trimming shortened V by 1 base and J by 4 bases, and 11 bases separated the two germline ends. CDR3 protein: CASSLTTGGTEAFF. CDR3 bases: TGCGCCAGCAGCTTGACTACCGGTGGCACTGAAGCTTTCTTT.

The gene calls are TRBV14 and TRBJ2-2, with 9 bases matching TRBD1. Germline V CDR1 and CDR2: SGHDN, FVKESK. Trimming removed 3 bases from V and 6 bases from J; junction bases left unmatched: 5. The CDR3 length is 15 residues. CDR3 sequence (DNA): TGTGCCAGCAGCCAGGGACAGGGCTTCCCCGGGGAGCTGTTTTTT. It codes for CASSQGQGFPGELFF.

Worth noting for this clonotype: The junction and the germline gene differ at one end; a read error may be behind it. V gene TRBV7-7 combines with J gene TRBJ2-7, with 9 bases that match TRBD1. The J call is doubtful: the DNA matches TRBJ2-5 better. Looked up from germline, CDR1 is SSHAT and CDR2 is FNYEAQ (reference sequence). The CDR3 is made up of 15 amino acids. Written as DNA, the CDR3 is TGTGCTAGCAGCTCGCTACAGGGGGCCTCGGAGACCCAGTACTTC. It encodes CASSSLQGASETQYF.

The CDR3 is CASSLAASGGNEQFF. The CDR3 nucleotides read TGTGCCAGCAGCTTAGCAGCTAGCGGGGGCAATGAGCAGTTCTTC. The chain uses TRBV7-9 and TRBJ2-1, with 10 nucleotides matching TRBD2. The length of the CDR3 is 15 residues. J was trimmed by 6 bases and V by 0 bases; bases with no gene match: 2. Germline V gene sequence: CDR1 SEHNR, CDR2 FQNEAQ (reference sequence).

This clonotype turned up a few times. The rearrangement uses TRBV7-2 and TRBJ2-3; possibly TRBD2 for D (7 bases). Per the germline V gene, CDR1 is SGHTA and CDR2 is FQGNSA. The CDR3 consists of 14 residues. Trimming took off 5 bases at V and 9 bases at J, with 18 bases between the two ends. The CDR3 reads CASSTPGGLGTQYF. The CDR3 nucleotides read TGTGCCAGCAGCACGCCGGGGGGCCTTGGAACGCAGTATTTT.

The chain has TRBV7-3 and TRBJ2-3; 8 positions match TRBD1. After removal of 11 bases from V and 1 base from J, the junction contained 5 bases not matched to a gene. Germline CDR1 reads SGHTA; CDR2 reads FQGTGA. The CDR3 sequence is 13 residues long. The CDR3 protein is CAFRTGCTDTQYF. The CDR3 DNA sequence: TGTGCCTTTCGGACAGGGTGCACAGATACGCAGTATTTT.

V is TRBV6-6 and J is TRBJ2-2; 10 bases agree with TRBD2. The CDR3 has 18 residues. Germline V gene lookup returns CDR1 MNHNY and CDR2 SVGAGI (reference sequence). J lost 9 bases, V lost 6 bases, and 19 bases had no gene match. The CDR3 nucleotides read TGTGCCAGCAGGCGCCCGAGGGGAGCGGGGGGGCCAGTTTGGGAGCTGTTTTTT. Translation: CASRRPRGAGGPVWELFF.

The chain combines TRBV7-9 with TRBJ2-3; tentative D call: TRBD2 (6 bases). The CDR3 extends over 14 amino acids. Trimming took off 3 bases at V and 5 bases at J, with 12 bases between the two ends. Germline values: CDR1 SEHNR, CDR2 FQNEAQ (reference sequence). DNA for the CDR3: TGTGCCAGCAGCTTGGGGACTCTTGGAGATACGCAGTATTTT. Translated: CASSLGTLGDTQYF.

This clonotype was counted a few times. This sequence joins TRBV9 and TRBJ2-1; a possible D gene is TRBD2 (6 bases). Germline loops: CDR1 SGDLS, CDR2 YYNGEE. The CDR3 is made up of 15 amino acids. V was shortened by 0 bases and J by 10 bases, with 17 bases between the two germline ends. CDR3 amino acids: CASSVAKWTTDEQFF. For the CDR3, the DNA is TGTGCCAGCAGCGTAGCGAAGTGGACTACTGACGAGCAGTTCTTC.

The chain joins TRBV29-1 to TRBJ2-1, with TRBD2 identical over 7 bases. V shed 4 bases, J shed 9 bases, and the junction held 6 bases outside the gene matches. Germline V CDR1 and CDR2: SQVTM, ANQGSEA. The CDR3 runs 12 residues. CDR3 amino acids: CSVGGGDFEQFF. CDR3 sequence (DNA): TGCAGCGTTGGGGGAGGGGACTTTGAGCAGTTCTTC.

This chain connects TRBV6-6 to TRBJ2-7; the match to TRBD2 covers 8 bases. This CDR3 contains 16 residues. Germline CDR1 is MNHNY and CDR2 is SVGAGI (reference sequence). V shed 4 bases and J 3 bases; nucleotides not matched to a gene: 11. CDR3: CASSSPLDSGVYEQYF. Here the CDR3 DNA reads TGTGCCAGCAGTTCTCCTCTGGATAGCGGGGTCTACGAGCAGTACTTC.

The genes are TRBV29-1 and TRBJ2-7; D remains unclear. Germline V CDR1 and CDR2: SQVTM, ANQGSEA. The CDR3 has 12 amino acids. Between the trimmed V and J ends, which lost 7 bases and 3 bases, there was a span of 13 bases. DNA of the CDR3: TGCAGCGCCGAGGACGGATACTACGAGCAGTACTTC. Its protein product is CSAEDGYYEQYF.

The V gene is TRBV20-1, the J gene TRBJ1-2; unclear D gene. Deletions cut 8 bases from V and 8 bases from J, with 6 bases between. Germline CDR1 reads DFQATT; CDR2 reads SNEGSKA (reference sequence). This CDR3 has 8 residues. Here the CDR3 DNA reads TGCAGTACTGAGGGCTACACCTTC. Translated, it gives CSTEGYTF.

This clonotype was seen a few times. This chain uses TRBV20-1 with TRBJ2-1; a weak D match, TRBD2 (5 bases). This CDR3 comprises 15 residues. Trimming took 6 bases from V and 3 from J, leaving 18 bases between them. Germline V gene data show CDR1 as DFQATT and CDR2 as SNEGSKA (reference sequence). The CDR3 reads CSALPPSGNYNEQFF. The CDR3 DNA reads TGCAGTGCCCTACCCCCCAGCGGTAACTACAATGAGCAGTTCTTC.

With regard to this clonotype: One junction end does not reproduce the germline sequence, and a read error may be involved. This rearrangement joins TRBV29-1 to TRBJ2-1, with 7 bases identical to TRBD2. The germline V gene encodes CDR1 SQVTM and CDR2 ANQGSEA. The CDR3 extends over 13 amino acids. The CDR3 DNA is TGCAGCGTTGAGGAGAGCGTTGTGGGAGGGCAGTGCTTC. Encoded protein: CSVEESVVGGQCF.

This clonotype was seen a handful of times. J is TRBJ2-1 and V is TRBV29-1, with TRBD2 as a possible D gene (5 bases). CDR1 and CDR2 (germline): SQVTM, ANQGSEA. This CDR3 comprises 13 residues. CDR3 sequence (DNA): TGCCTCGCCGGGGAGCTCTCCTACAATGAGCAGTTCTTC. It specifies CLAGELSYNEQFF.

This chain links TRBV30 with TRBJ1-1; 8 nucleotides line up with TRBD1. The V segment lost 2 bases and the J segment 4 bases; nucleotides outside the gene matches: 6. There are 14 residues in the CDR3. The germline V gene encodes CDR1 GTSNPN and CDR2 SVGIG (reference sequence). CDR3 nucleotides: TGTGCCTGGAGTCGGACAGGGAGGGGCACTGAAGCTTTCTTT. This gives the protein CAWSRTGRGTEAFF.

The rearrangement joins TRBV7-2 to TRBJ2-1, with 10 bases lining up with TRBD2. The CDR3 extends over 15 amino acids. Germline assignment: CDR1 SGHTA and CDR2 FQGNSA. The ends lost 5 bases at V and 4 bases at J; junction bases unmatched: 5. CDR3 loop: CASSSRAGGYNEQFF. For the CDR3, the DNA is TGTGCCAGCAGCAGCCGAGCGGGGGGGTACAATGAGCAGTTCTTC.

The chain combines TRBV10-3 with TRBJ2-3; weak D call: TRBD1 (5 bases). Germline loops: CDR1 ENHRY, CDR2 SYGVKD. This CDR3 has 15 amino acids. The germline V and J ends were trimmed by 3 bases and 1 base, with 11 bases remaining between them. This CDR3 reads CAISDSLGGTDTQYF. The CDR3, as DNA: TGTGCCATCAGTGATAGTCTAGGGGGCACAGATACGCAGTATTTT.